This entry is about one TCR beta chain. What it binds is unknown. The data belong to a study of graft-versus-host responses after intestinal transplantation. Study context: All recipients were given anti-thymocyte globulin induction, and tacrolimus and steroids were then administered for around three years.

Overall study results and limits: Patients who carried graft-donor T cell macrochimerism also had high graft-versus-host to host-versus-graft clonal ratios in their allografts.

Germline assignment: CDR1 SEHNR and CDR2 FQNEAQ (reference sequence). Trimming took 5 bases from V and 8 from J; bases not matched to a gene: 15. The CDR3 runs to 16 residues. Sequencing was performed with immunoSEQ multiplex PCR; in TCRdb, only in-frame clones are kept and a portion is missing. The sample holds nearly 100,000 clones, around 90% seen once. The chain has TRBV7-9 and TRBJ1-2; 9 bases align to TRBD1. The sequence came from a human patient who received an intestinal transplant, so some T cells may come from the graft donor. The sample in question was PBMCs, obtained around 450 days after intestinal transplant. The CDR3 sequence is CASSRPGQGISLGYTF. CDR3 sequence (DNA): TGTGCCAGCAGCCGACCCGGACAGGGGATCTCTCTGGGCTACACCTTC.